The clone carrying this TCR beta chain has a count of ten or more. Its antigen is undetermined. Authors of the study amplified TCR beta CDR3 regions from RNA transcripts. An initial round of RT-PCR targeting the TCR CDR3 relied on the HTBI primer set. Each CDR3 protein is one row after TCRdb ran MiXCR on the multiplex PCR reads. In the table there are 360,000 or so distinct CDR3 sequences, roughly 18% of which are singletons. This specimen comes from a study of T cells in Graves' hyperthyroidism and ophthalmopathy. Diagnostic decisions used clinical symptoms, serum thyroxine and TRAb, thyroid ultrasound and orbital computed tomography. Isolation of PBMCs was performed on 10 ml fresh peripheral blood. Study-wide findings and caveats: Median prediction lead before ophthalmopathy onset was 6.5 months with the model.

Germline assignment: CDR1 SGHAT and CDR2 FQNNGV. J lost 10 bases, V lost 5 bases, and 25 bases had no gene match. This CDR3 region has 19 residues. The receptor's source is a woman in her 40s with Graves' ophthalmopathy. The sample comprised blood. The V call is TRBV11-2, the J call TRBJ2-2; the match to TRBD1 covers 7 bases. CDR3 nucleotides: TGTGCCAGCAGCCCGCTGCAGGGGGTTAGTCCCATTAACCGGAAGGAGCTGTTTTTT. It codes for CASSPLQGVSPINRKELFF.